This T cell receptor (beta chain) was sequenced for a study of blood T cells in healthy people across ages. Study-wide results and limits: PBMCs that were unsorted prevented a conclusive naive versus antigen-experienced comparison.

Alongside a J-beta primer mix, a sample-barcoded 5' primer served in a second PCR lasting roughly 7 to 11 cycles. From the 5' RACE reads, TCRdb called clonotypes with MiXCR, one entry per CDR3 protein. The sample holds around 500,000 distinct CDR3 sequences, approximately 26% seen once. Concerning this clonotype: Its specificity is not known.

Germline loops: CDR1 MNHEY, CDR2 SMNVEV (reference sequence). The CDR3 spans 15 residues. V lost 4 bases and J 0 bases, leaving 12 bases between the germline ends. Another study also made use of these data, one on T cells of mothers and their children. That report notes: None of the identified T cell clones proved to be persistent microchimeric clones.

The sample taken for sequencing was blood. The TCR sequence derives from a boy aged 2 to 10 in good health. The chain is built from TRBV27 and TRBJ1-2, with D perhaps TRBD1 (5 bases). The CDR3 reads CASSSPGTSNYGYTF. The CDR3 DNA is TGTGCCAGCAGTTCCCCAGGGACGTCTAACTATGGCTACACCTTC.